These 18 T cell receptor beta chains were sequenced from one sample in a study of Ad26.COV2.S vaccination and SARS-CoV-2 variants. Measured with immunoSEQ multiplex PCR; TCRdb has only the in-frame clones, and not every one. The data show roughly 460,000 clones, with about 89% seen just once and 1.5% to 2% held by the top ten. Treatment in this sample: around 19 received Ad26.COV2.S at low or high dose, single or two shots; 5 received placebo; per-sample allocation not given. Sampling was performed 63 days after the first vaccine or placebo injection. The sample in question was peripheral blood, obtained in a trial of Ad26.COV2.S vaccine versus placebo. The source of these receptors is a person aged 18-65 years who received the Ad26.COV2.S COVID-19 vaccine or a placebo.

The V gene is TRBV6-1, the J gene TRBJ1-1, with D maybe TRBD1 (5 bases). The CDR3 loop spans 14 amino acids. Germline V gives CDR1 MNHNS, CDR2 SASEGT. V shed 2 bases and J shed 6 bases, with 13 bases lying between them. The CDR3 DNA sequence: TGTGCCAGCAGTGAATATGGGGGGAGCGCTGAAGCTTTCTTT. It codes for CASSEYGGSAEAFF.

The gene calls are TRBV2 and TRBJ1-2; D possibly corresponds to TRBD1 (5 bases). Germline V gene sequence: CDR1 SNHLY, CDR2 FYNNEI. The CDR3 is made up of 14 amino acids. V lost 6 bases and J lost 4, with 15 bases in between. CDR3 nucleotide sequence: TGTGCCAGCAGCCCCTCGGGGGGGATCTATGGCTACACCTTC. Protein product: CASSPSGGIYGYTF.

The V call is TRBV19, the J call TRBJ1-4; D is uncertain. Deletions cut 5 bases from V and 0 bases from J, with 19 bases between. The CDR3 spans 18 residues. The germline V gene encodes CDR1 LNHDA and CDR2 SQIVND (reference sequence). This CDR3 is CASSRAQGWDATNEKLFF. As DNA, the CDR3 is TGTGCCAGTAGTCGGGCCCAAGGTTGGGATGCAACTAATGAAAAACTGTTTTTT.

V usage is TRBV5-1 and J usage is TRBJ2-5; 11 bases are a match to TRBD1. CDR1 and CDR2 (germline): SGHRS, YFSETQ. The J segment lost 3 bases and the V segment lost 3 bases, leaving 4 bases of the junction unmatched. This CDR3 has 15 amino acids. This CDR3 is CASSYRTGGEETQYF. In DNA form, the CDR3 reads TGCGCCAGCAGCTATAGGACAGGGGGCGAAGAGACCCAGTACTTC.

V and J are TRBV6-2 or TRBV6-3 and TRBJ2-3; 9 bases line up with TRBD2. J was trimmed by 6 bases and V by 6 bases; bases with no gene match: 10. The CDR3 length is 15 residues. Per germline, CDR1 MNHEY and CDR2 SVGEGT. CDR3 sequence reads: CASSKGGAGGDTQYF. Written as DNA, the CDR3 is TGTGCCAGCAGCAAGGGAGGAGCGGGGGGCGATACGCAGTATTTT.

The V call is TRBV4-1, the J call TRBJ2-1; TRBD2 aligns across 14 bases. J lost 10 bases, V lost 0 bases, and 8 bases had no gene match. This CDR3 has 17 amino acids. The germline V gene encodes CDR1 MGHRA and CDR2 YSYEKL. CDR3 nucleotides: TGCGCCAGCAGCCAAGATCTCGGGACTAGCGGGAGACGGGAGCAGTTCTTC. This translates into CASSQDLGTSGRREQFF.

The CDR3 sequence: CASSITQRLAGANVLTF. CDR3 nucleotide sequence: TGTGCCAGTAGTATAACTCAGCGATTGGCTGGGGCCAACGTCCTGACTTTC. V usage is TRBV19 and J usage is TRBJ2-6; no reliable D call. V was cut by 2 bases and J by 2 bases, with 13 bases left in between. This CDR3 is 17 amino acids long. CDR1 is LNHDA, CDR2 SQIVND, per germline (reference sequence).

A single count supports this clone. CDR3: CASSSRAGNEQFF. DNA of the CDR3: TGTGCCAGCAGCTCCCGGGCGGGCAATGAGCAGTTCTTC. The rearrangement links TRBV7-2 to TRBJ2-1; D is perhaps TRBD2 (5 bases). Per the germline V gene, CDR1 is SGHTA and CDR2 is FQGNSA. V lost 4 bases and J 6 bases, leaving 10 bases between the germline ends. The CDR3 sequence is 13 residues long.

This chain links TRBV3-1 (or the pseudogene TRBV3-2) with TRBJ2-7; a weak D match, TRBD2 (6 bases). This CDR3 region has 13 residues. CDR1 and CDR2 (germline): LGHDT, YNNKEL (reference sequence). The V gene lost 1 base and the J gene lost 7 bases, with 11 bases spanning the gap. The CDR3: CASSQASGGEQYF. The CDR3 region has the DNA TGTGCCAGCAGCCAAGCGTCCGGGGGAGAGCAGTACTTC.

The chain carries TRBV23-1 and TRBJ2-5; tentatively, D is TRBD1 or TRBD2 (5 bases each). TRBV23-1 is designated an ORF whose function remains uncertain. Trimming left V 2 bases short and J 0 bases short, with 7 bases between. The CDR3 contains 14 residues. CDR3 region: CASSQEGHQETQYF. In nucleotides, the CDR3 is TGCGCCAGCAGTCAAGAGGGACACCAAGAGACCCAGTACTTC.

With respect to this clone: Additional DNA sequences in this sample encode the identical CDR3. The rearrangement joins TRBV12-3 or TRBV12-4 to TRBJ1-3; no definite D call. V lost 3 bases to trimming and J lost 4 bases, with 7 bases between them. The CDR3 is 13 residues long. The CDR3 sequence: CASSFRSGNTIYF. The CDR3, as DNA: TGTGCCAGCAGTTTTCGGTCCGGAAACACCATATATTTT.

The chain employs TRBV27 and TRBJ2-5, with D unclear. The V end lost 4 bases, the J end lost 5 bases, and 11 bases lay between the germline ends. CDR1 is MNHEY, CDR2 SMNVEV, per germline (reference sequence). The CDR3 covers 13 residues. DNA of the CDR3: TGTGCCAGCAGTTCTCCGGTGACGGAGACCCAGTACTTC. Protein product: CASSSPVTETQYF.

The V and J genes are TRBV4-3 and TRBJ1-1; no clear D gene. The CDR3 runs 20 residues. V gave up 2 bases and J gave up 3 bases, with 28 bases separating them. Germline V gene lookup returns CDR1 LGHNA and CDR2 YSLEER. In DNA, the CDR3 is TGCGCCAGCAGCCAACACCCGATGACGGGTCCAGAGAACCTTCACACTGAAGCTTTCTTT. It encodes CASSQHPMTGPENLHTEAFF.

The chain employs TRBV5-1 and TRBJ2-7, with unresolved D. Trimming pared 0 bases from V and 2 bases from J, leaving 12 bases between. The germline V gene encodes CDR1 SGHRS and CDR2 YFSETQ. The length of the CDR3 is 15 residues. The CDR3 sequence: CASSLDSITPYEQYF. In nucleotides, the CDR3 is TGCGCCAGCAGCTTGGATTCCATCACCCCCTACGAGCAGTACTTC. Variable domain in full (rest from reference TRBV5-1 and TRBJ2-7): KAGVTQTPRYLIKTRGQQVTLSCSPISGHRSVSWYQQTPGQGLQFLFEYFSETQRNKGNFPGRFSGRQFSNSRSEMNVSTLELGDSALYLCASSLDSITPYEQYFGPGTRLTVT.

This clone was found a few times. V and J are TRBV27 and TRBJ1-2; tentative D call: TRBD1 (6 bases). The CDR3 consists of 14 residues. V was trimmed by 3 bases and J by 4 bases, leaving 12 bases between them. CDR1 is MNHEY, CDR2 SMNVEV, per germline (reference sequence). CDR3: CASSFSPGVYGYTF. CDR3 nucleotide sequence: TGTGCCAGCAGTTTCTCGCCAGGGGTCTATGGCTACACCTTC.

The chain links TRBV30 to TRBJ2-1; D is undetermined. V was shortened by 5 bases and J by 1 base, with 6 bases between the two germline ends. This CDR3 is built from 12 residues. Germline CDR1 GTSNPN, CDR2 SVGIG (reference sequence). The CDR3 region is CAWGRSYNEQFF. CDR3 sequence (DNA): TGTGCCTGGGGACGTTCCTACAATGAGCAGTTCTTC.

This sequence joins TRBV10-1 and TRBJ2-5; possible D gene TRBD2, 5 bases. CDR3 length: 15 residues. V gave up 3 bases and J gave up 2 bases, with 13 bases separating them. Germline loops: CDR1 WNHNN, CDR2 SYGVQD (reference sequence). The CDR3 is CASSEFSSGQETQYF. The CDR3 DNA follows: TGCGCCAGCAGTGAATTCTCGAGCGGACAAGAGACCCAGTACTTC.

The rearrangement links TRBV6-2 or TRBV6-3 to TRBJ2-3; TRBD2 aligns across 9 bases. The CDR3 is 16 amino acids. V trimming: 2 bases; J trimming: 1 base; junction bases outside the gene matches: 4. Germline loops: CDR1 MNHEY, CDR2 SVGEGT. CDR3 nucleotides: TGTGCCAGCAGTTACGGATCTAGCGGGGGCACAGATACGCAGTATTTT. This gives the protein CASSYGSSGGTDTQYF.